These 2 T cell receptor beta chains were all obtained from the same sample, sequenced in a study of cytomegalovirus exposure and HLA in healthy donors. 13 Jbeta primers and 60 Vbeta primers were used for the PCR. TCRdb keeps only in-frame clones here, not all; method: immunoSEQ multiplex PCR. The table has about 90,000 clones, 55% to 70% seen once. The sample consisted of PBMCs. All receptors come from a woman between 50 and 59 years old in good health and CMV-seropositive.

The genes are TRBV7-9 and TRBJ1-6; 7 positions match TRBD1. Germline V gene lookup returns CDR1 SEHNR and CDR2 FQNEAQ (reference sequence). This CDR3 has 16 residues. Trimming at V came to 1 base and at J to 7 bases, leaving 7 bases not matched to a gene. CDR3 sequence: CASSLESGGVNSPLHF. CDR3 sequence (DNA): TGTGCCAGCAGCTTAGAGTCAGGGGGTGTGAATTCACCCCTCCACTTT.

This rearrangement joins TRBV5-1 to TRBJ1-2, with D perhaps TRBD1 (5 bases). This CDR3 has 15 residues. Germline V lookup: CDR1 SGHRS, CDR2 YFSETQ. Trimming cost V 5 bases and J 3 bases, with 17 bases left between them. CDR3 region: CASSSGGARHYGYTF. In DNA, the CDR3 is TGCGCCAGCAGTTCCGGGGGTGCGAGGCACTATGGCTACACCTTC.